The text below deals with one T cell receptor (beta chain). This sample was included in a study of memory CD4+ T cells and cytomegalovirus serostatus. Single viable CD3+CD4+CD8-CD45RO+ cells were sorted as the memory CD4+ T cells. The protocol was immunoSEQ multiplex PCR, while the TCRdb copy is restricted to in-frame clones and leaves out a portion. This sample carries roughly 50,000 clones, around 79% of them seen once, and the ten largest clones take approximately 0.82%. J was trimmed by 5 bases and V by 0 bases; bases with no gene match: 12. The CDR3 sequence is 16 residues long. Per germline, CDR1 GTSNPN and CDR2 SVGIG (reference sequence).

The rearrangement links TRBV30 to TRBJ1-1, with 7 positions matching TRBD1. The material sequenced was memory CD4+ T cells from blood. The clonotype comes from an adult in good health and CMV-seronegative. In DNA, the CDR3 is TGTGCCTGGAGTGTGCGTTCGAACAGGGGTTCTACTGAAGCTTTCTTT. It yields the protein CAWSVRSNRGSTEAFF. Based on the CDR3 plus reference TRBV30 and TRBJ1-1, the full variable domain is SQTIHQWPATLVQPVGSPLSLECTVEGTSNPNLYWYRQAAGRGLQLLFYSVGIGQISSEVPQNLSASRPQDRQFILSSKKLLLSDSGFYLCAWSVRSNRGSTEAFFGQGTRLTVV.